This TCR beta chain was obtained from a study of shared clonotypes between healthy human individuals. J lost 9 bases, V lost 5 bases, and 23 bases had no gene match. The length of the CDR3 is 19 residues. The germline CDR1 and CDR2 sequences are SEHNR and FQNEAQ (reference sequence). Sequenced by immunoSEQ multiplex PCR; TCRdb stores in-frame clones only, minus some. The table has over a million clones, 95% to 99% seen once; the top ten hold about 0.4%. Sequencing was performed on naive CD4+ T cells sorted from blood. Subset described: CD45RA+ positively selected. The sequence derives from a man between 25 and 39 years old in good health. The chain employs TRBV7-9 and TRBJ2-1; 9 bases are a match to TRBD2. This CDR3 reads CASSPRSSTTGLADTEQFF. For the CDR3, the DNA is TGTGCCAGCAGCCCAAGATCCTCGACAACGGGACTAGCAGATACTGAGCAGTTCTTC. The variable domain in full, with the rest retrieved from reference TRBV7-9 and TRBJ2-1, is DTGVSQNPRHKITKRGQNVTFRCDPISEHNRLYWYRQTLGQGPEFLTYFQNEAQLEKSRLLSDRFSAERPKGSFSTLEIQRTEQGDSAMYLCASSPRSSTTGLADTEQFFGPGTRLTVL.